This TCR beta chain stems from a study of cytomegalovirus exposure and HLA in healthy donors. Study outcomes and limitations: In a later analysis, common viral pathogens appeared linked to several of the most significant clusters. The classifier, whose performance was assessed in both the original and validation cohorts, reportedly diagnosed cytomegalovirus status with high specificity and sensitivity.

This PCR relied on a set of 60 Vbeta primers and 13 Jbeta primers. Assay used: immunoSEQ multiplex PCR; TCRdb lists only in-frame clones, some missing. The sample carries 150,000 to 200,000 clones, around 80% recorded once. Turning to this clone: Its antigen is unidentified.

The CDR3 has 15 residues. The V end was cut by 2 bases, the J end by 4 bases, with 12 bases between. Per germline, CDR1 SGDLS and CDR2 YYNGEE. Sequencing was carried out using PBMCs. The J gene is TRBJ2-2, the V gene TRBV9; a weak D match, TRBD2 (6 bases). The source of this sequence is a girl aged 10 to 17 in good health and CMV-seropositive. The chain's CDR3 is CASSVIPGGTGELFF. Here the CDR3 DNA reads TGTGCCAGCAGCGTCATTCCCGGGGGCACCGGGGAGCTGTTTTTT.